The clone carrying this T cell receptor (beta chain) was detected many times. As yet, its antigen is unknown. Unique molecular identifiers (one per individual cDNA molecule) were attached. One entry per CDR3 protein results from TCRdb running MiXCR on the 5' RACE reads. The data contain under 25,000 distinct CDR3 sequences, about 4% of them singletons. The CDR3 loop spans 15 amino acids. Deletions cut 2 bases from V and 2 bases from J, with 10 bases between. Germline V lookup: CDR1 PRHDT, CDR2 FYEKMQ (reference sequence). The data originate from a study of early T cells in non-severe SARS-CoV-2 infection. Study as a whole: Chains were unpaired, as sequencing was done on bulk RNA from unsorted whole blood.

Broader study findings: VDJdb matching, biased toward anti-spike CD8 responses, missed private and CD4 specificities.

Sequencing was done on a sample of whole blood. The chain is built from TRBV13 and TRBJ1-3; D is ambiguous. The receptor was derived from an adult who was a healthcare worker with PCR-confirmed SARS-CoV-2 infection or an uninfected control (not recorded which). The CDR3 region has the DNA TGTGCCAGCAGCTTAAAGACCACCGCTGGAAACACCATATATTTT. Translating it yields CASSLKTTAGNTIYF.